The 23 T cell receptor beta chains below come from one sample, sequenced in a study of PD-L1 blockade in urothelial cancer. Data came from immunoSEQ multiplex PCR; TCRdb stores just in-frame clones and leaves some out. This table holds approximately 51,000 clones, approximately 83% found once. This specimen was PBMCs, taken around atezolizumab (anti-PD-L1) treatment. Every receptor here comes from a man in his fifties or sixties with urothelial cancer.

This rearrangement joins TRBV6-5 to TRBJ1-2; tentatively, D is TRBD1 (6 bases). The germline gives CDR1 MNHEY, CDR2 SVGAGI. V dropped 7 bases and J dropped 6 bases, with 18 bases sitting between them. The CDR3 runs to 14 residues. CDR3 DNA: TGTGCCAGCAAAACCGGGGGGCGGTATCATGGCTACACCTTC. This encodes CASKTGGRYHGYTF.

This chain connects TRBV25-1 to TRBJ2-5; tentatively, D is TRBD1 (6 bases). The CDR3 contains 17 residues. Germline lookup yields CDR1 MGHDK and CDR2 SYGVNS. The V and J ends lost 5 bases and 2 bases respectively, with 21 bases between them. CDR3 amino acids: CASSPTSSGARQETQYF. Here the CDR3 DNA reads TGTGCCAGCAGTCCCACGAGTTCAGGGGCCCGGCAAGAGACCCAGTACTTC.

J is TRBJ2-7 and V is TRBV9; TRBD1 aligns across 11 bases. Germline CDR1 reads SGDLS; CDR2 reads YYNGEE. The CDR3 has 15 amino acids. The junction had 9 bases not matched to a gene; V was cut back by 4 bases and J by 6 bases. The CDR3 sequence is CASSRSGQGAGEQYF. As DNA, the CDR3 is TGTGCCAGCAGCAGAAGCGGACAGGGGGCGGGCGAGCAGTACTTC.

This clone was counted once. V is TRBV13 and J is TRBJ2-3, with D possibly being TRBD2 (6 bases). This CDR3 has 18 amino acids. Germline V gene sequence: CDR1 PRHDT, CDR2 FYEKMQ (reference sequence). V was cut by 4 bases and J by 2 bases, with 22 bases left in between. DNA of the CDR3: TGTGCCAGCAGCTCCTTGTGGGAGGAGATAATAGACACAGATACGCAGTATTTT. Translating it yields CASSSLWEEIIDTDTQYF.

The chain carries TRBV27 and TRBJ2-1; 7 bases match TRBD2. This CDR3 comprises 14 residues. CDR1 MNHEY and CDR2 SMNVEV come from the germline V gene (reference sequence). V lost 2 bases, J lost 3 bases, and 1 base stayed unmatched. CDR3 bases: TGTGCCAGCAGTTTACTAGCGGACTACAATGAGCAGTTCTTC. It translates to CASSLLADYNEQFF.

Here the CDR3 DNA reads TGTGCCAGCAGCCCCCGACAGGACAGAATCACTGAAGCTTTCTTT. It specifies CASSPRQDRITEAFF. The V and J genes are TRBV9 and TRBJ1-1; D may be TRBD1 (6 bases). CDR3 length: 15 amino acids. Germline CDR1 SGDLS, CDR2 YYNGEE. Trimming pared 4 bases from V and 4 bases from J, leaving 17 bases between.

The chain links TRBV4-3 to TRBJ2-3; a possible D gene is TRBD2 (6 bases). V was cut by 3 bases and J by 5 bases, with 12 bases left in between. Germline V gene data show CDR1 as LGHNA and CDR2 as YSLEER. This CDR3 is 14 amino acids long. CDR3 in DNA: TGCGCCAGCAGCCAGGTGAAGGGAGGAGATACGCAGTATTTT. Its translation: CASSQVKGGDTQYF.

This clone was seen a few times. The chain has TRBV11-2 and TRBJ2-7; the match to TRBD2 covers 8 bases. The V gene's germline CDR1 is SGHAT and CDR2 FQNNGV. The CDR3 has 15 amino acids. V was pared by 4 bases and J by 3 bases, with 8 bases of the junction left unmatched. CDR3 protein: CASSYPGLVGYEQYF. The DNA of the CDR3 is TGTGCCAGCAGCTACCCGGGACTAGTAGGCTACGAGCAGTACTTC.

The chain couples TRBV4-1 to TRBJ2-1, with a weak D call TRBD1 (6 bases). This CDR3 is built from 17 residues. The germline V gene has CDR1 MGHRA and CDR2 YSYEKL. V shed 1 base and J shed 6 bases, with 19 bases lying between them. The CDR3 nucleotides read TGCGCCAGCAGCCAAGGGACCTTGCGAGGACAGATCAATGAGCAGTTCTTC. It yields the protein CASSQGTLRGQINEQFF.

The J gene is TRBJ2-2, the V gene TRBV7-3, with TRBD2 matching over 7 bases. The CDR3 loop spans 17 amino acids. Germline V CDR1 and CDR2: SGHTA, FQGTGA. The J segment lost 4 bases and the V segment lost 1 base, leaving 9 bases of the junction unmatched. CDR3 in DNA: TGTGCCAGCAGCTTAATCGGTCTAGCGGCCGCCACCGGGGAGCTGTTTTTT. Protein: CASSLIGLAAATGELFF.

V gene TRBV5-1 combines with J gene TRBJ2-1; D gene ambiguous. V was shortened by 2 bases and J by 1 base, with 16 bases between the two germline ends. CDR1 is SGHRS and CDR2 is YFSETQ in the germline V gene. The CDR3 extends over 17 amino acids. CDR3 nucleotide sequence: TGCGCCAGCAGCTTCTCCCCCGGCCCGGGTTCCTACAATGAGCAGTTCTTC. It translates to CASSFSPGPGSYNEQFF.

This chain links TRBV29-1 with TRBJ1-6, with D possibly matching TRBD1 (6 bases). Per germline, CDR1 SQVTM and CDR2 ANQGSEA. The CDR3 has 14 residues. V was trimmed by 7 bases and J by 5 bases, leaving 15 bases between them. The CDR3, as DNA: TGCAGCGCCGTGGGTCGACAGGATAATTCACCCCTCCACTTT. Translation: CSAVGRQDNSPLHF.

The V call is TRBV30, the J call TRBJ1-4; TRBD1 matches 9 bases. Germline-derived CDR1 and CDR2 are GTSNPN and SVGIG (reference sequence). After removal of 3 bases from V and 0 bases from J, the junction contained 14 bases not matched to a gene. The CDR3 sequence is 19 residues long. CDR3 sequence (DNA): TGTGCCTGGAGCGCGGGACAGGGTACGCTTATGGCAACTAATGAAAAACTGTTTTTT. Translated: CAWSAGQGTLMATNEKLFF.

The chain combines TRBV4-1 with TRBJ1-3; D remains unclear. Between the trimmed V and J ends, which lost 0 bases and 4 bases, there was a span of 10 bases. CDR3 length: 15 amino acids. Germline loops: CDR1 MGHRA, CDR2 YSYEKL. The CDR3 loop reads CASSQDPGTGNTIYF. The CDR3 nucleotides are TGCGCCAGCAGCCAAGATCCAGGTACCGGAAACACCATATATTTT.

V and J are TRBV5-1 and TRBJ1-5, with 7 bases lining up with TRBD1. V gave up 4 bases and J gave up 4 bases; unmatched junction bases: 8. The CDR3 is made up of 15 amino acids. Germline values: CDR1 SGHRS, CDR2 YFSETQ. The CDR3, as DNA: TGCGCCAGCAGCAGGACCACAGGGGAAAATCAGCCCCAGCATTTT. It codes for CASSRTTGENQPQHF. Full variable domain (outside the CDR3, taken from reference TRBV5-1 and TRBJ1-5): KAGVTQTPRYLIKTRGQQVTLSCSPISGHRSVSWYQQTPGQGLQFLFEYFSETQRNKGNFPGRFSGRQFSNSRSEMNVSTLELGDSALYLCASSRTTGENQPQHFGDGTRLSIL.

The CDR3: CASSYGGQYYEQYF. CDR3 DNA sequence: TGTGCCAGCAGTTACGGCGGACAGTACTACGAGCAGTACTTC. V usage is TRBV6-6 and J usage is TRBJ2-7; weak D call: TRBD1 (6 bases). The CDR3 is 14 residues long. V lost 2 bases to trimming and J lost 3 bases, with 11 bases between them. Germline-derived CDR1 and CDR2 are MNHNY and SVGAGI (reference sequence).

The rearrangement links TRBV27 to TRBJ2-7; the match to TRBD2 covers 14 bases. The CDR3 is 18 residues long. CDR1 and CDR2 from the germline V gene are MNHEY and SMNVEV (reference sequence). Unmatched junction bases numbered 15, after V lost 5 bases and J lost 6 bases. CDR3 residues: CASSATYIAGLAGVEQYF. The CDR3 coding sequence is TGTGCCAGCAGTGCCACCTACATCGCGGGACTAGCGGGAGTCGAGCAGTACTTC.

V is TRBV7-2 and J is TRBJ2-3; TRBD2 matches 9 bases. This CDR3 is built from 14 residues. The V gene's germline CDR1 is SGHTA and CDR2 FQGNSA. Trimming took 10 bases from V and 3 from J; bases not matched to a gene: 8. The chain's CDR3 is CATRPGLATDTQYF. The CDR3 DNA reads as TGTGCCACCCGACCGGGACTAGCAACAGATACGCAGTATTTT.

The chain joins TRBV19 to TRBJ2-7; 12 nucleotides align to TRBD2. J lost 3 bases, V lost 2 bases, and 2 bases had no gene match. Germline V gene lookup returns CDR1 LNHDA and CDR2 SQIVND (reference sequence). The CDR3 extends over 15 amino acids. This CDR3 reads CASSILLAGGYEQYF. The CDR3 region has the DNA TGTGCCAGTAGTATACTACTAGCGGGGGGCTACGAGCAGTACTTC. Full variable domain (missing parts from reference TRBV19 and TRBJ2-7): DGGITQSPKYLFRKEGQNVTLSCEQNLNHDAMYWYRQDPGQGLRLIYYSQIVNDFQKGDIAEGYSVSREKKESFPLTVTSAQKNPTAFYLCASSILLAGGYEQYFGPGTRLTVT.

The gene calls are TRBV19 and TRBJ2-1, with 7 bases fitting TRBD2. The CDR3 loop spans 14 amino acids. The germline V gene has CDR1 LNHDA and CDR2 SQIVND (reference sequence). Unmatched junction bases numbered 2, after V lost 3 bases and J lost 3 bases. CDR3 region: CASSIQRGYNEQFF. CDR3 nucleotides: TGTGCCAGTAGTATCCAGCGGGGCTACAATGAGCAGTTCTTC.

This clone appeared once. The chain links TRBV5-6 to TRBJ1-2, with unresolved D. V was clipped by 3 bases and J by 2 bases, with 5 bases between them. Germline V gene data show CDR1 as SGHDT and CDR2 as YYEEEE. The CDR3 is 12 residues long. For the CDR3, the DNA is TGTGCCAGCAGCTCGGGAAACTATGGCTACACCTTC. As protein: CASSSGNYGYTF.

The V and J genes are TRBV18 and TRBJ2-2, with TRBD2 matching 7 bases. The CDR3 extends over 16 amino acids. The V gene's germline CDR1 is KGHSH and CDR2 LQKENI. With 0 bases clipped from V and 7 bases from J, the junction kept 8 bases outside the gene matches. DNA for the CDR3: TGTGCCAGCTCACCACCCGGCTGGGAGGGCCACGGGGAGCTGTTTTTT. It is translated as CASSPPGWEGHGELFF.

The rearrangement links TRBV7-2 to TRBJ2-5, with TRBD2 matching over 7 bases. CDR3 length: 15 residues. Germline CDR1 is SGHTA and CDR2 is FQGNSA. The ends lost 2 bases at V and 5 bases at J; junction bases unmatched: 8. This CDR3 is CASSLYSGVGETQYF. The CDR3 DNA reads as TGTGCCAGCAGCTTATACAGCGGGGTCGGCGAGACCCAGTACTTC.